Shown below are 13 T cell receptor beta chains from a single sample sequenced in a study of spatial heterogeneity in lung cancer (dated by TCRdb to about 2019). The full study reports these points: The tumor nonsynonymous mutation count correlated with the number of expanded alpha and beta TCRs within the tumor.

Receptors were amplified or captured by 5' RACE. Sequenced using a NextSeq 500. The public reads were reanalyzed by TCRdb: fastp trimming at Q25, MiXCR alignment, in-frame beta chains only. When rows share a CDR3 protein, they turn into one entry using the most common DNA and genes. A total of 24,000 or so distinct CDR3 sequences appear in this sample, 8.8% of them only once. 7.7% of the sample lies in the top ten. For these TCRs, the target antigens are not known. Sample time point, as interpreted from the label and publication: sample taken at primary tumor resection. Sequencing used lung tumor tissue, obtained at surgery. The receptors were gathered from a male donor with early-stage non-small cell lung cancer.

The J gene is TRBJ2-5, the V gene TRBV18, with D uncertain. Germline V CDR1 and CDR2: KGHSH, LQKENI. Trimming cost V 2 bases and J 5 bases, with 6 bases left between them. The CDR3 length is 12 residues. The CDR3 here is CASSPGPETQYF. CDR3 nucleotide sequence: TGTGCCAGCTCACCAGGGCCTGAGACCCAGTACTTC.

Ten or more counts support this clonotype. The rearrangement joins TRBV7-9 to TRBJ2-7; D is unresolved. CDR1 is SEHNR and CDR2 is FQNEAQ in the germline V gene (reference sequence). Trimming left V 5 bases short and J 3 bases short, with 14 bases between. The CDR3 has 14 residues. The CDR3 region is CASSHPGSNYEQYF. In nucleotides, the CDR3 is TGTGCCAGCAGCCACCCCGGGTCAAACTACGAGCAGTACTTC.

This clonotype has just a few counts. This chain joins TRBV11-2 and TRBJ2-2, with D hard to call. Trimming removed 5 bases from V and 2 bases from J, with 12 bases in between. Looked up from germline, CDR1 is SGHAT and CDR2 is FQNNGV. The CDR3 runs 15 residues. In nucleotides, the CDR3 is TGTGCCAGCAGCCCCGGAGCGACTAACACCGGGGAGCTGTTTTTT. As protein: CASSPGATNTGELFF.

The chain joins TRBV7-2 to TRBJ2-3; D assignment may be TRBD1 or TRBD2 (6 bases each). Trimming shortened V by 4 bases and J by 5 bases, and 13 bases separated the two germline ends. CDR1 and CDR2 from the germline V gene are SGHTA and FQGNSA. The CDR3 loop spans 14 amino acids. Here the CDR3 reads CASSSGAGLDTQYF. CDR3 nucleotide sequence: TGTGCCAGCAGCTCGGGGGCAGGGCTAGATACGCAGTATTTT.

This clonotype has just a few counts. V gene TRBV11-2 combines with J gene TRBJ2-7; D is possibly TRBD2 (6 bases). The germline V gene has CDR1 SGHAT and CDR2 FQNNGV. The CDR3 runs to 14 residues. V lost 5 bases to trimming and J lost 6 bases, with 17 bases between them. CDR3 DNA: TGTGCCAGCAGCCCACTTGCGGGACCCGGCGAGCAGTACTTC. Residues: CASSPLAGPGEQYF.

The chain carries TRBV29-1 and TRBJ2-3; TRBD1 aligns across 7 bases. The CDR3 is 14 amino acids. CDR1 SQVTM and CDR2 ANQGSEA come from the germline V gene. V shed 7 bases, J shed 2 bases, and the junction held 9 bases outside the gene matches. The CDR3: CSARDRRVTDTQYF. For the CDR3, the DNA is TGCAGCGCCCGGGACAGAAGGGTCACAGATACGCAGTATTTT.

This clonotype has only a few counts. The chain uses TRBV14 and TRBJ1-4; 7 nucleotides line up with TRBD1. The V and J ends lost 4 bases and 5 bases, in that order; junction bases with no gene match: 4. Per the germline V gene, CDR1 is SGHDN and CDR2 is FVKESK. There are 14 residues in the CDR3. The CDR3 coding sequence is TGTGCCAGCAGCCGCTGGACAGGAAATGAAAAACTGTTTTTT. This sequence encodes CASSRWTGNEKLFF.

This clonotype was recorded at least ten times. The CDR3: CASSLVRQETQYF. The CDR3 region has the DNA TGTGCCAGCAGCTTGGTCCGTCAAGAGACCCAGTACTTC. The chain combines TRBV5-4 with TRBJ2-5; unclear D gene. The V end was cut by 0 bases, the J end by 2 bases, with 5 bases between. The CDR3 contains 13 residues. Germline V CDR1 and CDR2: SGHNT, YYREEE (reference sequence).

This clonotype was counted only a few times. This chain links TRBV19 with TRBJ1-5; TRBD1 might be the D (6 bases). CDR3 length: 17 amino acids. The V gene's germline CDR1 is LNHDA and CDR2 SQIVND (reference sequence). V dropped 3 bases and J dropped 2 bases, with 17 bases sitting between them. In nucleotides, the CDR3 is TGTGCCAGTAGTATGGGGCAGGGGATCGGAGGCAATCAGCCCCAGCATTTT. It encodes CASSMGQGIGGNQPQHF.

This clonotype was counted ten times or more. The V gene is TRBV27, the J gene TRBJ1-1; tentative D call: TRBD1 (5 bases). The V end lost 2 bases, the J end lost 5 bases, and 21 bases lay between the germline ends. The CDR3 loop spans 17 amino acids. Germline CDR1 MNHEY, CDR2 SMNVEV (reference sequence). Here the CDR3 reads CASSLRQGWYIGTEAFF. The CDR3 nucleotides are TGTGCCAGCAGTTTACGGCAGGGCTGGTACATAGGGACTGAAGCTTTCTTT.

The rearrangement uses TRBV6-4 and TRBJ2-3, with D perhaps assigned TRBD1 or TRBD2 (5 bases each). CDR1 is MRHNA and CDR2 is SNTAGT in the germline V gene. The CDR3 is 15 amino acids. The V end lost 4 bases, the J end lost 0 bases, and 11 bases lay between the germline ends. CDR3 sequence (DNA): TGTGCCAGCAGTGCTGGGGACGGAAGCACAGATACGCAGTATTTT. This codes for CASSAGDGSTDTQYF.

The chain is built from TRBV14 and TRBJ1-1; 8 bases are a match to TRBD1. Trimming at V came to 4 bases and at J to 9 bases, leaving 16 bases not matched to a gene. CDR1 is SGHDN, CDR2 FVKESK, per germline. The length of the CDR3 is 16 residues. The CDR3 loop is CASSLRTGKGETKAFF. The CDR3 DNA is TGTGCCAGCAGCCTCCGGACAGGGAAGGGGGAAACTAAAGCTTTCTTT.

The rearrangement joins TRBV4-1 to TRBJ1-5; 8 positions agree with TRBD1. This CDR3 has 14 amino acids. Germline values: CDR1 MGHRA, CDR2 YSYEKL. Losses at the gene ends were 5 bases for V and 7 bases for J; bases not matched to a gene: 7. As DNA, the CDR3 is TGCGCCAGCAGCTTTTGGACAGGGTCCCAGCCCCAGCATTTT. Amino acid sequence: CASSFWTGSQPQHF.